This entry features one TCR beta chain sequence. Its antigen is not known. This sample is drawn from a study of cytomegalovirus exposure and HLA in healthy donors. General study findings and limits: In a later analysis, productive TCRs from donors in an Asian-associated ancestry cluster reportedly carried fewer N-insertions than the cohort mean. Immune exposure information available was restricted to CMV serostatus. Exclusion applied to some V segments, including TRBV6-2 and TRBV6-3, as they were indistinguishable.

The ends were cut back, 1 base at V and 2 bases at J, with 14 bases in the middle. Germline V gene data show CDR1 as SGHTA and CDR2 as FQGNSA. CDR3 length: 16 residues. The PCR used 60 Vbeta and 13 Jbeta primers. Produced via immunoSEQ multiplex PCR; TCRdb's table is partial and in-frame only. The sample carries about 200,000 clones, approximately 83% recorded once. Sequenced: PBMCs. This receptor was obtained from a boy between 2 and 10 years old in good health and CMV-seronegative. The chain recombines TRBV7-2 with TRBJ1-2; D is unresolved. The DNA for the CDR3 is TGTGCCAGCAGCTTAGAGCTAATACCGGGGAACTATGGCTACACCTTC. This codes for CASSLELIPGNYGYTF. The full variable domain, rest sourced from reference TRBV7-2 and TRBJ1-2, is GAGVSQSPSNKVTEKGKDVELRCDPISGHTALYWYRQSLGQGLEFLIYFQGNSAPDKSGLPSDRFSAERTGGSVSTLTIQRTQQEDSAVYLCASSLELIPGNYGYTFGSGTRLTVV.